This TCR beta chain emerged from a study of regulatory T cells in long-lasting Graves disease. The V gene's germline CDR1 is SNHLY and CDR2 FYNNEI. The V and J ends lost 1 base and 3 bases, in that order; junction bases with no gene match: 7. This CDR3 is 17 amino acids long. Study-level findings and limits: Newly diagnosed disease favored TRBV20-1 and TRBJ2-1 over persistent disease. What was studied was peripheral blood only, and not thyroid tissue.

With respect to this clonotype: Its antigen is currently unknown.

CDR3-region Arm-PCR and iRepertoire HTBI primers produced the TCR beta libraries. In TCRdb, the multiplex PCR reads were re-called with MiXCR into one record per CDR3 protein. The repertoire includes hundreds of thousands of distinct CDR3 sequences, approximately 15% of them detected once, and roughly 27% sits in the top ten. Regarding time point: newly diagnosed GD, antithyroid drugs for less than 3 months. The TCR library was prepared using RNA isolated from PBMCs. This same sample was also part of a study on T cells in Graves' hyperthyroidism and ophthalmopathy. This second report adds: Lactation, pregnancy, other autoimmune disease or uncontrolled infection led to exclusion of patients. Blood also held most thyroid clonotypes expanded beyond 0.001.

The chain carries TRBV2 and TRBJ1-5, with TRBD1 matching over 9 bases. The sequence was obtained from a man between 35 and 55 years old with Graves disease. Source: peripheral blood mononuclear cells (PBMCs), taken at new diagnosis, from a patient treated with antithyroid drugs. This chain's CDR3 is CASSEVIGDRDNQPQHF. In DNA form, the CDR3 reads TGTGCCAGCAGTGAAGTTATCGGGGACAGGGACAATCAGCCCCAGCATTTT. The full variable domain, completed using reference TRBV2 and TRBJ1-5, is EPEVTQTPSHQVTQMGQEVILRCVPISNHLYFYWYRQILGQKVEFLVSFYNNEISEKSEIFDDQFSVERPDGSNFTLKIRSTKLEDSAMYFCASSEVIGDRDNQPQHFGDGTRLSIL.